This T cell receptor beta chain was captured in a study of blood T cell repertoires in COVID-19. At the level of the study: Samples came from the United States, Italy and Spain, spanning acute and convalescent COVID-19. T cells, B-cell-depleted T cells, or PBMCs supplied cDNA or gDNA.

Under the authors' procedure: It was from reference gene primer amplification that nucleated cell counts were estimated. Profiling relied on immunoSEQ multiplex PCR, and the TCRdb table lists in-frame clones only, not all of them. That table furnishes V, J and clone size, whereas the DNA furnished D and trimming. The sample lists about 100,000 clones; just over 85% were seen once. Germline CDR1 reads SGHVS; CDR2 reads FQNEAQ. The V gene end was trimmed by 5 bases and the J gene end by 3 bases; junction bases not matched to a gene: 6. The CDR3 consists of 15 residues. V usage is TRBV7-8 and J usage is TRBJ2-2; 7 nucleotides align to TRBD1. The origin of this receptor is a human donor in a cohort sampled during active COVID-19. The specimen was peripheral blood. The CDR3 DNA is TGTGCCAGCAGCCGAGGGGGCTCGGACACCGGGGAGCTGTTTTTT. It specifies CASSRGGSDTGELFF.